Included here is one TCR beta chain sequence, with context. Its antigen is unidentified. This record comes from a study of CXCR3-negative and CXCR3-positive naive CD8 T cells. For the study at large: Every library held about 1.5 +/- 0.3 million TRB reads, and the total came to some 130 million.

UMI-labeled 5' RACE TRB cDNA libraries were prepared from the cells. After re-calling the 5' RACE reads, TCRdb lists one entry per CDR3 protein, DNA absent. This sample contains about 26,000 distinct CDR3 sequences. Naive CD8+ T cells showed CD45RO-CCR7+CD27+CD95-. Study-wide results and limits: Comparison of naive cells showed more hydrophobic TRB CDR3s in CXCR3-positive than in CXCR3-negative naive cells. Researchers reported similar TRBV-TRBJ usage in naive CXCR3-negative and CXCR3-positive cells, though memory differed.

The TCR originated in a human donor in good health. Some clones in this sample may be carry-over from other donors' samples. The sample consisted of naive CXCR3- CD8+ T cells from blood. Subset given: CD45RO-CCR7+CD27+CD95- naive CD8+ T cells lacking CXCR3 (TNR3-).

The CDR3 here is CASSFEDSSNEKLFF. The rearrangement links TRBV7-2 to TRBJ1-4; TCRdb's D call of TRBD1 is untestable without DNA. Germline assignment: CDR1 SGHTA and CDR2 FQGNSA. The CDR3 has 15 residues.